The clone carrying this T cell receptor (beta chain) was observed many times. These data come from a study of CD8 T cells in ankylosing spondylitis. The CDR3 consists of 14 residues. Trimming left V 1 base short and J 5 bases short, with 11 bases between. The germline gives CDR1 SGHDN, CDR2 FVKESK. Quantitative barcoded 5'-RACE was used to prepare TCR beta libraries. From the 5' RACE reads, TCRdb called clonotypes with MiXCR, one entry per CDR3 protein. The profile shows 200,000 to 300,000 distinct CDR3 sequences, about 10% of them singletons. The sequence was obtained from a male donor with ankylosing spondylitis or in good health (not recorded which). The rearrangement joins TRBV14 to TRBJ2-5; TRBD1 might be the D (6 bases). The sequenced sample consisted of blood, either unsorted or a sorted T cell fraction (not recorded which). The CDR3 region is CASSQGRGRETQYF. CDR3 coding DNA: TGTGCCAGCAGCCAAGGCAGGGGACGGGAGACCCAGTACTTC.